This entry lists 27 T cell receptor beta chains sequenced from one sample in a study of CD8+ T cells in alopecia areata. Treatment in this sample: oral pan-JAK inhibitor, 5-10 mg twice daily. RNA, once extracted, was reverse transcribed into cDNA for use as the sequencing template. Data came from immunoSEQ multiplex PCR; TCRdb stores just in-frame clones and leaves some out. This table has a few hundred thousand clones, under 70% appearing once. Sample: CD4+ T cells sorted from blood, taken between weeks 44 and 45, from a patient treated with tofacitinib. These receptors were obtained from a human donor with alopecia areata.

This clone was detected many times. The genes are TRBV7-2 and TRBJ1-5, with 7 positions matching TRBD1. The germline V gene has CDR1 SGHTA and CDR2 FQGNSA. The length of the CDR3 is 17 residues. V trimming: 5 bases; J trimming: 1 base; junction bases outside the gene matches: 11. CDR3 nucleotides: TGTGCCAGCAGCCCCTTAGGGACAGCAGGAAGCAATCAGCCCCAGCATTTT. This sequence encodes CASSPLGTAGSNQPQHF. Full variable domain (missing parts from reference TRBV7-2 and TRBJ1-5): GAGVSQSPSNKVTEKGKDVELRCDPISGHTALYWYRQSLGQGLEFLIYFQGNSAPDKSGLPSDRFSAERTGGSVSTLTIQRTQQEDSAVYLCASSPLGTAGSNQPQHFGDGTRLSIL.

The chain combines TRBV2 with TRBJ2-7; maybe TRBD1 (5 bases). In germline, CDR1 is SNHLY, CDR2 FYNNEI. The CDR3 spans 14 residues. Trimming pared 3 bases from V and 1 base from J, leaving 10 bases between. For the CDR3, the DNA is TGTGCCAGCAGTGAGGCACAGGTTTCCTACGAGCAGTACTTC. Protein product: CASSEAQVSYEQYF.

A few counts support this clone. Other DNA variants within this sample encode the same CDR3. The chain employs TRBV5-1 and TRBJ2-6; no definite D call. The germline V gene encodes CDR1 SGHRS and CDR2 YFSETQ. Trimming removed 5 bases from V and 0 bases from J, with 6 bases in between. The CDR3 contains 14 residues. The chain's CDR3 is CASRSLSGANVLTF. For the CDR3, the DNA is TGCGCCAGCAGGTCTCTCTCTGGGGCCAACGTCCTGACTTTC.

The chain has TRBV29-1 and TRBJ2-1, with D possibly being TRBD1 (5 bases). Trimming took off 4 bases at V and 8 bases at J, with 12 bases between the two ends. The CDR3 is 12 residues long. Looked up from germline, CDR1 is SQVTM and CDR2 is ANQGSEA. CDR3 nucleotides: TGCAGCGTTGCCAGGGCCCTACATGAGCAGTTCTTC. Its translation: CSVARALHEQFF.

The chain carries TRBV29-1 and TRBJ1-3; 9 nucleotides line up with TRBD1. The germline V gene has CDR1 SQVTM and CDR2 ANQGSEA. V was clipped by 4 bases and J by 0 bases; unmatched bases: 7. The CDR3 is 16 amino acids. As DNA, the CDR3 is TGCAGCGTTGGACTGGACAGGGGCCTCTCTGGAAACACCATATATTTT. It encodes CSVGLDRGLSGNTIYF.

This clone turned up a few times. The gene calls are TRBV9 and TRBJ2-1; D call uncertain. This CDR3 contains 12 residues. Germline V gives CDR1 SGDLS, CDR2 YYNGEE. V shed 0 bases and J shed 9 bases, with 7 bases lying between them. The CDR3 sequence is CASSVVPSEQFF. CDR3 in DNA: TGTGCCAGCAGCGTAGTACCCAGTGAGCAGTTCTTC.

This clone showed up just a few times. The same CDR3 is also encoded by other DNA sequences in this sample. The chain uses TRBV5-1 and TRBJ2-5; D ambiguous. With 0 bases removed from V and 4 bases from J, the gap between germline ends came to 13 bases. CDR3 length: 15 amino acids. CDR1 is SGHRS, CDR2 YFSETQ, per germline. This chain's CDR3 is CASSLVGGYGETQYF. The CDR3 nucleotides read TGCGCCAGCAGCTTGGTGGGTGGGTACGGAGAGACCCAGTACTTC.

V usage is TRBV2 and J usage is TRBJ2-5; no clear D gene. Germline V gene lookup returns CDR1 SNHLY and CDR2 FYNNEI. V was cut by 4 bases and J by 3 bases, with 3 bases left in between. The CDR3 consists of 11 residues. The CDR3 here is CASSVKETQYF. CDR3 DNA sequence: TGTGCCAGCAGTGTCAAAGAGACCCAGTACTTC.

The gene calls are TRBV5-1 and TRBJ2-7, with 10 bases aligning to TRBD1. The CDR3 runs 16 residues. Trimming cost V 5 bases and J 1 base; bases outside gene matches: 9. Germline loops: CDR1 SGHRS, CDR2 YFSETQ. In DNA, the CDR3 is TGCGCCAGCAGTTCCTCCGGACAGGGGGGTTCCTACGAGCAGTACTTC. This sequence encodes CASSSSGQGGSYEQYF.

The genes are TRBV30 and TRBJ2-1; either TRBD1 or TRBD2 may fit D (6 bases each). This CDR3 contains 15 residues. In germline, CDR1 is GTSNPN, CDR2 SVGIG (reference sequence). Trimming shortened V by 2 bases and J by 6 bases, and 17 bases separated the two germline ends. For the CDR3, the DNA is TGTGCCTGGAGTAATCGGAGGGGGGCAGGCAATGAGCAGTTCTTC. Protein sequence: CAWSNRRGAGNEQFF.

The chain joins TRBV6-1 to TRBJ2-2; D could derive from TRBD1 or TRBD2 (5 bases each). This CDR3 has 16 residues. Germline loops: CDR1 MNHNS, CDR2 SASEGT. Trimming took 0 bases from V and 5 from J, leaving 13 bases between them. The CDR3 nucleotides read TGTGCCAGCAGTGAAGCGAGGGGAGTAAGAACCGGGGAGCTGTTTTTT. Amino acid sequence: CASSEARGVRTGELFF.

J is TRBJ2-7 and V is TRBV7-2; 7 nucleotides agree with TRBD1. This CDR3 comprises 14 residues. The ends lost 5 bases at V and 3 bases at J; junction bases unmatched: 7. CDR1 is SGHTA and CDR2 is FQGNSA in the germline V gene. The CDR3 DNA reads as TGTGCCAGCAGCACCGGACAGGTTGGCTACGAGCAGTACTTC. Translation: CASSTGQVGYEQYF.

The chain couples TRBV5-1 to TRBJ1-1; D is uncertain. V gave up 0 bases and J gave up 1 base, with 4 bases separating them. The CDR3 runs 13 residues. Looked up from germline, CDR1 is SGHRS and CDR2 is YFSETQ. CDR3 in DNA: TGCGCCAGCAGCTTGGCTCCGAACACTGAAGCTTTCTTT. It codes for CASSLAPNTEAFF.

This clone occurred a few times. The chain recombines TRBV11-2 with TRBJ1-3; a weak D match, TRBD1 (6 bases). Germline CDR1 SGHAT, CDR2 FQNNGV. Trimming took 5 bases from V and 6 from J, leaving 23 bases between them. This CDR3 region has 17 residues. CDR3 sequence: CASSPTLGYREPNTIYF. The CDR3 DNA is TGTGCCAGCAGCCCCACACTGGGTTACAGGGAACCAAACACCATATATTTT.

V is TRBV29-1 and J is TRBJ2-3, with D perhaps matching TRBD2 (6 bases). The CDR3 loop spans 15 amino acids. The V end was cut by 0 bases, the J end by 3 bases, with 13 bases between. Germline V gene lookup returns CDR1 SQVTM and CDR2 ANQGSEA. CDR3 coding DNA: TGCAGCGTTGAAGATGGGGGGAAGCAAACAGATACGCAGTATTTT. As protein: CSVEDGGKQTDTQYF.

The sample holds a few counts of this clone. The DNA for the CDR3 is TGTGCCAGCAGCTTAAAAGATCGGGGCAAACCTGAAGCTTTCTTT. This gives the protein CASSLKDRGKPEAFF. V and J are TRBV7-2 and TRBJ1-1; maybe TRBD1 (5 bases). The length of the CDR3 is 15 residues. Looked up from germline, CDR1 is SGHTA and CDR2 is FQGNSA. With 2 bases removed from V and 6 bases from J, the gap between germline ends came to 16 bases.

This chain connects TRBV5-1 to TRBJ2-3; the D is unclear. The CDR3 has 13 amino acids. Germline V gives CDR1 SGHRS, CDR2 YFSETQ. The ends were cut back, 0 bases at V and 1 base at J, with 3 bases in the middle. The CDR3 DNA follows: TGCGCCAGCAGCTTGGTGGGCACAGATACGCAGTATTTT. It encodes CASSLVGTDTQYF.

The J gene is TRBJ2-2, the V gene TRBV27; D might be TRBD2 (7 bases). From germline, CDR1 is MNHEY and CDR2 SMNVEV (reference sequence). CDR3 length: 16 amino acids. Trimming pared 5 bases from V and 6 bases from J, leaving 19 bases between. CDR3 nucleotide sequence: TGTGCCAGCAGTATCCGGGGGGCCCGACTCCCCGGGGAGCTGTTTTTT. Residues: CASSIRGARLPGELFF.

This clone has only one observation. The CDR3 is CASRDRRQRTEAFF. CDR3 bases: TGTGCCAGCAGGGATCGACGCCAGAGGACTGAAGCTTTCTTT. The rearrangement joins TRBV7-2 to TRBJ1-1, with D uncertain. Germline CDR1 reads SGHTA; CDR2 reads FQGNSA. The CDR3 covers 14 residues. V dropped 6 bases and J dropped 5 bases, with 16 bases sitting between them.

The gene calls are TRBV9 and TRBJ1-1; D gene uncertain. V was cut by 3 bases and J by 3 bases, with 9 bases left in between. Germline CDR1 SGDLS, CDR2 YYNGEE. The CDR3 is 13 amino acids. The CDR3 DNA sequence: TGTGCCAGCAGCGAGGTCGGGGACACTGAAGCTTTCTTT. Translating it yields CASSEVGDTEAFF.

This clone was seen a handful of times. This chain uses TRBV29-1 with TRBJ1-5; 7 nucleotides align to TRBD1. The V and J ends lost 6 bases and 5 bases, in that order; junction bases with no gene match: 7. Germline-derived CDR1 and CDR2 are SQVTM and ANQGSEA. CDR3 length equals 13 residues. Here the CDR3 DNA reads TGCAGCGTAGGGGGCTTGGGCGATCAGCCCCAGCATTTT. It is translated as CSVGGLGDQPQHF.

There are a few counts of this clone. The chain joins TRBV29-1 to TRBJ2-3, with 11 bases that match TRBD2. Germline assignment: CDR1 SQVTM and CDR2 ANQGSEA. This CDR3 has 16 amino acids. J was trimmed by 0 bases and V by 4 bases; bases with no gene match: 6. The CDR3 loop reads CSVGASGGYSTDTQYF. The DNA for the CDR3 is TGCAGCGTTGGAGCTAGCGGGGGGTACAGCACAGATACGCAGTATTTT.

The rearrangement links TRBV19 to TRBJ2-2; 7 positions agree with TRBD2. The CDR3 covers 17 residues. CDR1 LNHDA and CDR2 SQIVND come from the germline V gene (reference sequence). The V and J ends lost 3 bases and 4 bases, in that order; junction bases with no gene match: 11. The CDR3: CASSIGGGGASTGELFF. CDR3 nucleotide sequence: TGTGCCAGTAGTATTGGCGGGGGAGGGGCGAGCACCGGGGAGCTGTTTTTT.

The table lists this clone with a few counts. The CDR3: CASSPVDGKYSNQPQHF. The CDR3 DNA sequence: TGCGCCAGCAGTCCTGTCGACGGGAAGTATAGCAATCAGCCCCAGCATTTT. The chain uses TRBV23-1 and TRBJ1-5, with no clear D. TRBV23-1 is placed among ORFs of uncertain function. V gave up 4 bases and J gave up 0 bases, with 16 bases separating them. CDR3 length equals 17 residues.

This chain uses TRBV4-1 with TRBJ2-3; D is ambiguous. V was trimmed by 0 bases and J by 2 bases, leaving 6 bases between them. The germline V gene encodes CDR1 MGHRA and CDR2 YSYEKL. The CDR3 totals 14 residues. The chain's CDR3 is CASSQEAHTDTQYF. Here the CDR3 DNA reads TGCGCCAGCAGCCAAGAGGCTCACACAGATACGCAGTATTTT.

The chain couples TRBV6-1 to TRBJ1-2; weak D call: TRBD1 (5 bases). The CDR3 loop spans 13 amino acids. Trimming left V 6 bases short and J 7 bases short, with 15 bases between. Germline V gives CDR1 MNHNS, CDR2 SASEGT. The CDR3 DNA is TGTGCCAGCAGAAGTATGACCCAGGGTGGCTACACCTTC. Translating gives CASRSMTQGGYTF.

The V and J genes are TRBV9 and TRBJ1-2; 7 positions match TRBD1. There are 14 residues in the CDR3. The trim removed 3 bases at V and 5 bases at J, leaving 7 bases unmatched. Germline loops: CDR1 SGDLS, CDR2 YYNGEE. CDR3 nucleotide sequence: TGTGCCAGCAGCGCAACCGGGACAGTGTATGGCTACACCTTC. It is translated as CASSATGTVYGYTF.